This T cell receptor beta chain came from a study of response to subunit inactivated influenza vaccine. Points from the study as a whole: The authors suggested that few new T cells are recruited per seasonal influenza vaccination.

MiXCR was run by TCRdb on the RT-PCR reads, yielding one entry per CDR3 protein. The table has 450,000 to 600,000 distinct CDR3 sequences, approximately 7.2% seen once. About this clonotype itself: The antigen is undetermined.

Looked up from germline, CDR1 is MNHNS and CDR2 is SASEGT. The CDR3 consists of 13 residues. Trimming took off 7 bases at V and 4 bases at J, with 11 bases between the two ends. The chain uses TRBV6-1 and TRBJ2-1; a weak D match, TRBD2 (5 bases). The specimen comprised PBMCs from blood, sampled around 25 months after vaccination. The sequence came from a man aged 50-75 years who received an inactivated influenza vaccine. The CDR3 nucleotides read TGTGCCAGCATGGAGCGGCCATACAATGAGCAGTTCTTC. Its protein is CASMERPYNEQFF.